Following are 6 T cell receptor beta chains from one sample sequenced in a study of T-cell memory formation after mild COVID-19. Each CDR3 protein gets one entry after TCRdb re-called the 5' RACE reads with MiXCR. This sample has 44,000 or so distinct CDR3 sequences, with less than 9.5% found just once. Sample: PBMCs or a T cell subset sorted from them (not recorded which). The receptor set was obtained from an adult woman who had mild COVID-19 (a few samples of this study predate the infection). Cell type and time point are not known.

This clonotype appeared many times. The V gene is TRBV30, the J gene TRBJ1-4; no reliable D call. V was clipped by 0 bases and J by 8 bases, with 19 bases between them. This CDR3 contains 16 residues. The germline V gene encodes CDR1 GTSNPN and CDR2 SVGIG (reference sequence). The CDR3 protein is CAWSVPMDLSGEKLFF. The CDR3 nucleotides read TGTGCCTGGAGTGTACCCATGGATCTTTCGGGCGAAAAACTGTTTTTT.

The V gene is TRBV5-1, the J gene TRBJ2-3, with D perhaps TRBD2 (5 bases). CDR3 length equals 16 residues. Germline CDR1 and CDR2: SGHRS and YFSETQ. Trimming removed 0 bases from V and 5 bases from J, with 16 bases in between. The CDR3 region has the DNA TGCGCCAGCAGCTTGGGTATAGCAGGAGGACTAGATACGCAGTATTTT. Residues: CASSLGIAGGLDTQYF.

The J gene is TRBJ1-1, the V gene TRBV12-3 or TRBV12-4; 7 positions match TRBD1. Trimming cost V 7 bases and J 4 bases; bases outside gene matches: 9. CDR3 length: 14 residues. CDR3: CASTPRTGFTEAFF. CDR3 DNA: TGTGCCAGCACCCCGAGGACAGGATTCACTGAAGCTTTCTTT.

This CDR3 is CASSLRPETQYF. CDR3 bases: TGTGCCAGCAGCCTCCGACCGGAGACCCAGTACTTC. This chain uses TRBV3-1 with TRBJ2-5; unclear D gene. Trimming shortened V by 4 bases and J by 5 bases, and 8 bases separated the two germline ends. CDR1 and CDR2 from the germline V gene are LGHDT and YNNKEL (reference sequence). The CDR3 has 12 residues.

This clonotype has a count of ten or more. The chain combines TRBV6-4 with TRBJ2-3; 9 bases align to TRBD2. CDR3 length equals 16 residues. The trim removed 2 bases at V and 0 bases at J, leaving 3 bases unmatched. CDR1 and CDR2 (germline): MRHNA, SNTAGT. For the CDR3, the DNA is TGTGCCAGCAGTGACGGGCGGGAGGGGAGCACAGATACGCAGTATTTT. Translated: CASSDGREGSTDTQYF.

This clonotype was counted ten times or more. The V call is TRBV5-6, the J call TRBJ2-1; D remains unclear. Germline lookup yields CDR1 SGHDT and CDR2 YYEEEE. The CDR3 is 12 amino acids. V was clipped by 1 base and J by 9 bases, with 8 bases between them. Here the CDR3 DNA reads TGTGCCAGCAGCTTGTGGCAGTTTGAGCAGTTCTTC. It encodes CASSLWQFEQFF.